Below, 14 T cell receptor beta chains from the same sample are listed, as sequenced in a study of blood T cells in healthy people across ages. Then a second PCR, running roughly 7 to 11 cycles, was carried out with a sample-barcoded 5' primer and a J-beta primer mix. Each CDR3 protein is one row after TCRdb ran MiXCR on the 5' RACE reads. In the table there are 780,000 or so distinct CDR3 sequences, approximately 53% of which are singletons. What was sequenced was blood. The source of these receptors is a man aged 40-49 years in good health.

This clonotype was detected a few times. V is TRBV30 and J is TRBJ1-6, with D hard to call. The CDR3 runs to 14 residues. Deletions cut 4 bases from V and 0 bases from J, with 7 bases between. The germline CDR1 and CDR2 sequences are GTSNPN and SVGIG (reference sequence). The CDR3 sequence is CAWKDGSYNSPLHF. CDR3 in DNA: TGTGCCTGGAAAGACGGCTCCTATAATTCACCCCTCCACTTT.

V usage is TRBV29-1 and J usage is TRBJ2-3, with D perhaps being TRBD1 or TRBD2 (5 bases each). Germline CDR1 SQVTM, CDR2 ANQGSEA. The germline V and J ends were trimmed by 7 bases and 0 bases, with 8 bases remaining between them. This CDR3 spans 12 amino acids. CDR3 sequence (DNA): TGCAGCGGGGGACGGAGCACAGATACGCAGTATTTT. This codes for CSGGRSTDTQYF.

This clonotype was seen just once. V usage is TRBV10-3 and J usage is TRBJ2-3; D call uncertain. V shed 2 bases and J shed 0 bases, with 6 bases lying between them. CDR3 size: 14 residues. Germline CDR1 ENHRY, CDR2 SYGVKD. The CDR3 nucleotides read TGTGCCATCAGTGAGGCAGCTAGCACAGATACGCAGTATTTT. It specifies CAISEAASTDTQYF.

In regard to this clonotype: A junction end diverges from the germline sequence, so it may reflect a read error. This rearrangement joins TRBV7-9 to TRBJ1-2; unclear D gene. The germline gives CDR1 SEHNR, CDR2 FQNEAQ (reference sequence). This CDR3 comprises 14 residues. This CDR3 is CSSSLGDRSRGYTF. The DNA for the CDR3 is TGTTCCAGCAGCTTAGGAGACCGATCCCGGGGCTACACCTTC.

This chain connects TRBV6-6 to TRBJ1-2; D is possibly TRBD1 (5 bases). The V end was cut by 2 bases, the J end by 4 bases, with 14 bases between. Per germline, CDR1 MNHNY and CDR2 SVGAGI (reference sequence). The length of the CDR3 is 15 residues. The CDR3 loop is CASSYKGRDVYGYTF. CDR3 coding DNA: TGTGCCAGCAGTTACAAAGGCCGGGACGTCTATGGCTACACCTTC.

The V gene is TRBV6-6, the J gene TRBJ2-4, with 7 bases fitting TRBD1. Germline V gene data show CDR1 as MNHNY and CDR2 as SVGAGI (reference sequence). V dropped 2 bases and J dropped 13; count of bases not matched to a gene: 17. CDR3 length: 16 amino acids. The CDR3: CASSYVNGDRQKEQYF. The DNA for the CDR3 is TGTGCCAGCAGTTACGTAAATGGGGACAGACAGAAGGAGCAGTACTTC.

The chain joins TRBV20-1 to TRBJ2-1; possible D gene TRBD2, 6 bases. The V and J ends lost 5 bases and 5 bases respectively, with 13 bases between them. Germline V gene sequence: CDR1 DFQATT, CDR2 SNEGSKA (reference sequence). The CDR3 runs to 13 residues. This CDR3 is CSAPLTSHNEQFF. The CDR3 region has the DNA TGCAGTGCTCCGCTAACTAGCCACAATGAGCAGTTCTTC.

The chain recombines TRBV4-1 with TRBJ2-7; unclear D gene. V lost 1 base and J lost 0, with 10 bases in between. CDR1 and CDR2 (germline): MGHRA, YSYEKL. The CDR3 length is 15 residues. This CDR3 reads CASSQGVGPSYEQYF. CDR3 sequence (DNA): TGCGCCAGCAGCCAAGGGGTAGGGCCCTCCTACGAGCAGTACTTC.

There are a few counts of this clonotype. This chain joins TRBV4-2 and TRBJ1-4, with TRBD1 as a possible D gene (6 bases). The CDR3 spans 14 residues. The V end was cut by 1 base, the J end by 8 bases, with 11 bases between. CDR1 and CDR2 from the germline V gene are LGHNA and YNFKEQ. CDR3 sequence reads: CASSQGQASEKLFF. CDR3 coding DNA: TGTGCCAGCAGCCAAGGACAGGCCAGCGAAAAACTGTTTTTT.

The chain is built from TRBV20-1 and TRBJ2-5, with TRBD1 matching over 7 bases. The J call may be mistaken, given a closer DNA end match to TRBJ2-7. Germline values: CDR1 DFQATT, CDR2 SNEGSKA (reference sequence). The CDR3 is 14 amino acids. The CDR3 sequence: CSFHDGTAPYEQYF. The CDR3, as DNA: TGCAGCTTTCACGACGGGACAGCCCCCTACGAGCAGTACTTC.

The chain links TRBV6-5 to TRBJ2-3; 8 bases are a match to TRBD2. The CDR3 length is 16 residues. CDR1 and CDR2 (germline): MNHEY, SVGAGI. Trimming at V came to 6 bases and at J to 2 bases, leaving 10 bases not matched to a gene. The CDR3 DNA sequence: TGTGCCAGCAGGAGGACGGGGGGGGCGAACACAGATACGCAGTATTTT. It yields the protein CASRRTGGANTDTQYF.

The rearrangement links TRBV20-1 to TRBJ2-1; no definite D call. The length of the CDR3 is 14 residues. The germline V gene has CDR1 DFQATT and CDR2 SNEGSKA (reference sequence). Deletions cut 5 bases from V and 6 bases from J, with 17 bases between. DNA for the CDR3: TGCAGTGCTCCAATAGGATACGCCCTCAATGAGCAGTTCTTC. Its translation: CSAPIGYALNEQFF.

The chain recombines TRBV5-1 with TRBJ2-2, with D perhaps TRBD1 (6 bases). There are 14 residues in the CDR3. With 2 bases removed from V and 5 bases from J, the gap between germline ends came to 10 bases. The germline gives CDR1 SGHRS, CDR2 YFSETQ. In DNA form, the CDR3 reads TGCGCCAGCAGCTTACTACAGGGAACCGGGGAGCTGTTTTTT. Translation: CASSLLQGTGELFF. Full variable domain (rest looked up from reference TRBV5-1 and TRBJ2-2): KAGVTQTPRYLIKTRGQQVTLSCSPISGHRSVSWYQQTPGQGLQFLFEYFSETQRNKGNFPGRFSGRQFSNSRSEMNVSTLELGDSALYLCASSLLQGTGELFFGEGSRLTVL.

The CDR3 region has the DNA TGTGCCAGCAGCTTGGTATTCAGGGCGAACACCGGGGAGCTGTTTTTT. It encodes CASSLVFRANTGELFF. V usage is TRBV7-6 and J usage is TRBJ2-2; a weak D match, TRBD1 (5 bases). From germline, CDR1 is SGHVS and CDR2 FNYEAQ. The CDR3 runs to 16 residues. V lost 3 bases to trimming and J lost 0 bases, with 11 bases between them.